This T cell receptor (beta chain) was retrieved from a study of shared clonotypes between healthy human individuals. CD8 cells classed as naive were CD45RO-negative and positively selected for CCR7, excluding terminally differentiated effector memory CD45RA+ cells. Across several immunoSEQ plates, the genomic DNA of each subset was split evenly. Data came from immunoSEQ multiplex PCR; TCRdb stores just in-frame clones and leaves some out. The sample records about 2 million clones, roughly 94% being singletons. General study points: Shared clonotypes across all four donors exceeded non-shared ones in generation probability.

This CDR3 has 15 residues. The germline CDR1 and CDR2 sequences are MNHNS and SASEGT. The ends lost 6 bases at V and 0 bases at J; junction bases unmatched: 4. Turning to this clone: Its antigen remains unknown.

Sequenced input: naive CD8+ T cells sorted from blood. The receptor comes from a man younger than 30 in good health. The J gene is TRBJ2-1, the V gene TRBV6-1; TRBD1 agrees at 8 bases. The CDR3 sequence: CASSWDRSSYNEQFF. The CDR3 DNA is TGTGCCAGCAGCTGGGACAGGAGCTCCTACAATGAGCAGTTCTTC.